A selection of T cell receptor beta chains follows, all from one sample in a study of T cell changes during pregnancy in multiple sclerosis. The repertoire was sequenced with immunoSEQ multiplex PCR; TCRdb's copy has only in-frame clones and lacks some. The sample contains about 40,000 clones, roughly nine tenths of which appear only once. Specimen: CD4+ T cells from peripheral blood mononuclear cells, collected after pregnancy. Receptors were obtained from a female donor with multiple sclerosis, enrolled in a pregnancy study. Both conserved end residues are part of each CDR3. Fields, in order: clone size, D gene, J gene, V gene, CDR3 protein, CDR3 DNA. A D gene is named only where the DNA matches it firmly. Expanded clones get a size class; other rows say once, few or many, or leave the size out.

NA NA TRBJ2-3 TRBV7-2 CASTQGAGGIVDTQYF TGTGCCAGCACCCAGGGGGCGGGGGGGATTGTAGATACGCAGTATTTT
NA NA TRBJ2-1 TRBV28 CASGGNDNEQFF TGTGCCAGCGGTGGCAACGACAATGAGCAGTTCTTC
NA NA TRBJ1-2 TRBV19 CASSPLDRRDYGYTF TGTGCCAGTAGCCCCCTCGACAGGCGGGACTATGGCTACACCTTC
NA TRBD1 TRBJ2-5 TRBV7-7 CASTNDRDHQETQYF TGTGCTAGCACCAACGACAGGGATCATCAAGAGACCCAGTACTTC
NA NA TRBJ1-1 TRBV7-2 CASSTRVRTEAFF TGTGCCAGCAGCACGAGGGTTAGGACTGAAGCTTTCTTT
NA TRBD1 TRBJ1-2 TRBV11-2 CASNRDRGQNGYTF TGTGCCAGCAACCGGGACAGGGGGCAAAATGGCTACACCTTC
NA NA TRBJ1-1 TRBV5-5 CASTWTVGSGPNTEAFF TGTGCCAGCACCTGGACAGTGGGCTCCGGACCGAACACTGAAGCTTTCTTT
NA TRBD1 TRBJ2-4 TRBV7-9 CASSRVDRGAKNIQYF TGTGCCAGCAGCAGAGTTGACAGGGGTGCCAAAAACATTCAGTACTTC
NA TRBD1 TRBJ1-6 TRBV2 CASIYRGLGPLHF TGTGCCAGCATCTACAGGGGCCTCGGGCCCCTCCACTTT
NA NA TRBJ1-2 TRBV5-1 CASSPTLNYGYTF TGCGCCAGCAGCCCCACTCTTAACTATGGCTACACCTTC
NA NA TRBJ1-1 TRBV23-1 CPTHRGEAFF TGCCCGACTCACCGGGGGGAAGCTTTCTTT
NA TRBD2 TRBJ2-5 TRBV5-1 CASSLGSGGAFQETQYF TGCGCCAGCAGCTTGGGTAGCGGGGGGGCATTCCAAGAGACCCAGTACTTC
NA TRBD2 TRBJ2-5 TRBV5-1 CASSLGTSGVEETQYF TGCGCCAGCAGCCTTGGGACTAGCGGCGTTGAGGAGACCCAGTACTTC
NA NA TRBJ2-7 TRBV7-2 CASSPEAAYEQYF TGTGCCAGCAGCCCCGAGGCCGCCTACGAGCAGTACTTC
NA NA TRBJ1-2 TRBV9 CASSLPDRPHRYTF TGTGCCAGCAGCCTGCCCGACAGGCCTCATCGCTACACCTTC
NA NA TRBJ1-2 TRBV30 CAWSVYRTEGSKGYTF TGTGCCTGGAGTGTCTACAGGACGGAGGGGAGTAAGGGCTACACCTTC
NA NA TRBJ1-1 TRBV7-3 CASSLMTDTEAFF TGTGCCAGCAGCTTAATGACTGACACTGAAGCTTTCTTT
NA NA TRBJ1-5 TRBV2 CASSLPSGGVGQPQHF TGTGCCAGCAGCCTCCCTAGTGGGGGGGTTGGTCAGCCCCAGCATTTT
NA NA TRBJ1-1 TRBV7-3 CASSLVEGTEAFF TGTGCCAGCAGCTTAGTTGAGGGCACTGAAGCTTTCTTT
NA TRBD1 TRBJ1-2 TRBV18 CASSPGTDGYTF TGTGCCAGCTCCCCCGGGACAGATGGCTACACCTTC
NA TRBD1 TRBJ2-7 TRBV7-6 CASSSIGQGKYEQYF TGTGCCAGCAGCTCCATTGGACAGGGTAAGTACGAGCAGTACTTC
NA NA TRBJ2-5 TRBV5-1 CASSLGQNQETQYF TGCGCCAGCAGCTTGGGGCAGAACCAAGAGACCCAGTACTTC
few NA TRBJ1-5 TRBV2 CASSEGWGQPQHF TGTGCCAGCAGTGAAGGGTGGGGCCAGCCCCAGCATTTT
NA NA TRBJ2-4 TRBV10-1 CASSPGGSNIQYF TGCGCCAGCAGTCCAGGGGGGTCAAACATTCAGTACTTC
NA TRBD1 TRBJ2-7 TRBV7-2 CASSLVGTGSYEQYF TGTGCCAGCAGCTTAGTAGGGACAGGGTCCTACGAGCAGTACTTC
NA TRBD1 TRBJ2-1 TRBV6-6 CASKGQTHHNEQFF TGTGCCAGCAAGGGACAGACCCACCACAATGAGCAGTTCTTC
NA TRBD1 TRBJ1-5 TRBV27 CASSRDRASQPQHF TGTGCCAGCAGTCGCGACAGGGCCTCCCAGCCCCAGCATTTT
NA TRBD1 TRBJ1-6 TRBV9 CASSAGLGTANSPLHF TGTGCCAGCAGCGCAGGGTTGGGGACAGCGAATTCACCCCTCCACTTT
few NA TRBJ1-2 TRBV7-9 CASSSLRRGLTPSIF TGTGCCAGCAGCTCCTTACGGCGGGGACTCACCCCCTCAATCTTC
NA NA TRBJ2-2 TRBV5-1 CASSQNTGELFF TGCGCCAGCAGCCAGAACACCGGGGAGCTGTTTTTT
NA TRBD2 TRBJ2-1 TRBV5-4 CASSPSLLAEYNEQFF TGTGCCAGCAGCCCCTCGCTACTAGCGGAGTACAATGAGCAGTTCTTC
NA TRBD2 TRBJ2-7 TRBV7-2 CASSLDLAGGREQYF TGTGCCAGCAGCTTAGACCTAGCGGGGGGGCGCGAGCAGTACTTC
NA TRBD1 TRBJ2-2 TRBV5-1 CASGTGQVDTGELFF TGCGCCAGCGGGACGGGACAGGTTGACACCGGGGAGCTGTTTTTT
NA NA TRBJ2-7 TRBV6-6 CASSFDSPINSYEQYF TGTGCCAGCAGTTTCGACAGCCCAATAAACTCCTACGAGCAGTACTTC
NA TRBD1 TRBJ1-6 TRBV7-2 CASSLQTGANSPLHF TGTGCCAGCAGCTTACAGACAGGGGCGAATTCACCCCTCCACTTT
NA TRBD2 TRBJ2-3 TRBV7-3 CASSSGLASTDTQYF TGTGCCAGCAGCTCGGGACTAGCGAGCACAGATACGCAGTATTTT
NA TRBD2 TRBJ2-3 TRBV7-3 CASSPSGRTDTQYF TGTGCCAGCAGCCCTAGCGGGAGAACAGATACGCAGTATTTT
NA NA TRBJ2-5 TRBV7-9 CASSLGFRGETQYF TGTGCCAGCAGCTTAGGATTTAGAGGAGAGACCCAGTACTTC
NA NA TRBJ1-6 TRBV7-9 CASSLGGSSGYNSPLHF TGTGCCAGCAGCTTAGGAGGGAGCAGCGGGTATAATTCACCCCTCCACTTT
NA TRBD1 TRBJ2-7 TRBV27 CASSNQKGAGSKEQYF TGTGCCAGCAGTAACCAGAAGGGGGCCGGTTCAAAAGAGCAGTACTTC
NA NA TRBJ2-2 TRBV19 CASGAFYTGELFF TGTGCCAGTGGGGCCTTCTACACCGGGGAGCTGTTTTTT
NA NA TRBJ2-3 TRBV19 CASSQGTRQTDTQYF TGTGCCAGTAGTCAAGGGACAAGACAGACAGATACGCAGTATTTT